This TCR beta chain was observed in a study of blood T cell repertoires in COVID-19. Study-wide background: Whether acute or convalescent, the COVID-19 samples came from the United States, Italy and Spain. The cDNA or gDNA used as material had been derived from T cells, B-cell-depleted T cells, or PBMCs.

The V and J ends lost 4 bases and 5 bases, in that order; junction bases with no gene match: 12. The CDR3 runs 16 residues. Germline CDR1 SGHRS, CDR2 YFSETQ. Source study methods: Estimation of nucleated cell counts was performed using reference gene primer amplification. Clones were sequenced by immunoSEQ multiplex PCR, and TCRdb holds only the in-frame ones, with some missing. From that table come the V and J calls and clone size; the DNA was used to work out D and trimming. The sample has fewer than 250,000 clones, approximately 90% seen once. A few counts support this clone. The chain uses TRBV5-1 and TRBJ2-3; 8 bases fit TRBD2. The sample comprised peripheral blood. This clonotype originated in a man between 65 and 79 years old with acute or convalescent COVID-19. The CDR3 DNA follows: TGCGCCAGCAGCAGCACTAGCGGAAGTGGTGGAGATACGCAGTATTTT. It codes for CASSSTSGSGGDTQYF.